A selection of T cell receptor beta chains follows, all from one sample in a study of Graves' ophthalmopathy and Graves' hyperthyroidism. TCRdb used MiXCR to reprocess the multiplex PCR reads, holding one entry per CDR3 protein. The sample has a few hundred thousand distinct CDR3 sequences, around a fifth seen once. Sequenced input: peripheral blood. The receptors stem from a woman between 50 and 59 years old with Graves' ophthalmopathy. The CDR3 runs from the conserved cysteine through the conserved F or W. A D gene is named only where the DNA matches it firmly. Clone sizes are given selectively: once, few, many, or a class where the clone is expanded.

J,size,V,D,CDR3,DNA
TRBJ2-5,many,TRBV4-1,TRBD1,CASSQGQAIQETQYF,TGCGCCAGCAGCCAGGGACAGGCGATTCAAGAGACCCAGTACTTC
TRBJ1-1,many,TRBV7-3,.,CASSLNPGRDTEAFF,TGTGCCAGCAGCTTAAACCCGGGCAGGGACACTGAAGCTTTCTTT
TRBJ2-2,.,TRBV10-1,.,CASSKERIPGELFF,TGCGCCAGCAGTAAGGAGAGGATTCCCGGGGAGCTGTTTTTT
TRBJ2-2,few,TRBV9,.,CASSSRGGVNTGELFF,TGTGCCAGCAGCTCCAGGGGGGGGGTAAACACCGGGGAGCTGTTTTTT
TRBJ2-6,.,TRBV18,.,CASSQMTGSGANVLTF,TGTGCCAGCTCGCAGATGACAGGCTCTGGGGCCAACGTCCTGACTTTC
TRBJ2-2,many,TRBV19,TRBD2,CAIARSGSDTGELFF,TGTGCCATCGCCCGTAGCGGGAGTGACACCGGGGAGCTGTTTTTT
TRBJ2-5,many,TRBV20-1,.,CSAEKGGYQETQYF,TGCAGTGCAGAGAAGGGGGGTTACCAAGAGACCCAGTACTTC
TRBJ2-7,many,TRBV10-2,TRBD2,CASSRGLAGKSSYEQYF,TGCGCCAGCAGTCGGGGACTAGCGGGAAAAAGTTCCTACGAGCAGTACTTC
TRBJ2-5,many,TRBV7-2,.,CASSLGFYQETQYF,TGTGCCAGCAGCTTAGGATTTTACCAAGAGACCCAGTACTTC
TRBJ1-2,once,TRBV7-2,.,CASSQRTDGYTF,TGTGCCAGCAGCCAAAGGACGGATGGCTACACCTTC
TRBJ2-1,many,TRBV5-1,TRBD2,CASRLRALAGEGYEQFF,TGCGCCAGCAGACTTAGGGCGCTAGCGGGAGAGGGGTATGAGCAGTTCTTC
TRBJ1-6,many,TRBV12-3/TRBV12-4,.,CASSPVRGGAGSPLHF,TGTGCCAGCAGCCCCGTGCGGGGCGGAGCAGGCTCACCCCTCCACTTT
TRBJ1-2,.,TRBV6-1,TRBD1,CASSVGQGAFYTF,TGTGCCAGCAGTGTAGGACAGGGGGCTTTCTACACCTTC
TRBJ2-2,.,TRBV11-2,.,CASSPGLGPNTGELFF,TGTGCCAGCAGCCCCGGACTGGGTCCGAACACCGGGGAGCTGTTTTTT
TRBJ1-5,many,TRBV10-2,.,CASSESGLNQPQHF,TGCGCCAGCAGTGAGTCCGGACTTAATCAGCCCCAGCATTTT
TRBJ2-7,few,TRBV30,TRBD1,CACMTGAGIYEQYF,TGTGCCTGCATGACAGGGGCAGGGATCTACGAGCAGTACTTC
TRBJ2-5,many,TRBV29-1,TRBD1,CSVEQGAETQYF,TGCAGCGTTGAACAGGGGGCGGAGACCCAGTACTTC
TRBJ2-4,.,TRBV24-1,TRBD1,CATSEYGQDKNIQYF,TGTGCCACCAGTGAATACGGACAGGACAAAAACATTCAGTACTTC
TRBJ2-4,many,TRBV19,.,CASSTTTDLEPLKSQYF,TGTGCCAGTAGTACTACCACCGACCTTGAGCCGCTTAAGTCTCAGTACTTC
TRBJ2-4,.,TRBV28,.,CASSYRFNIQYF,TGTGCCAGCAGCTACAGGTTTAACATTCAGTACTTC
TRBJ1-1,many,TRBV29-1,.,CSVEASRGQTAAFF,TGCAGCGTTGAAGCGAGTCGTGGCCAGACCGCGGCTTTCTTT
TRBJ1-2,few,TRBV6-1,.,CASTSAFGGYTF,TGTGCCAGCACCTCAGCCTTCGGTGGCTACACCTTC
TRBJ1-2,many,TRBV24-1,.,CATSDSLTSGPVGYTF,TGTGCCACCAGTGATAGCTTGACATCAGGGCCGGTCGGCTACACCTTC
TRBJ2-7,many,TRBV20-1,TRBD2,CSATRLAGVGSYEQYF,TGCAGTGCTACCCGACTGGCGGGAGTGGGTAGCTACGAGCAGTACTTC
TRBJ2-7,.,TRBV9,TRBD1,CASSVASQGVEQYF,TGTGCCAGCAGCGTAGCTTCACAGGGGGTCGAGCAGTACTTC
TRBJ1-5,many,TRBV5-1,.,CANSTTRNSRWVRNQPQHF,TGCGCCAACTCCACCACTAGAAACAGTCGCTGGGTCAGGAATCAGCCCCAGCATTTT
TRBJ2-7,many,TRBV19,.,CASSIAQHSYEQYF,TGTGCCAGTAGTATTGCCCAGCACTCCTACGAGCAGTACTTC
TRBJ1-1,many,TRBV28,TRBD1,CASSFFAQGRTEAFF,TGTGCCAGCAGTTTTTTCGCACAGGGGCGCACTGAAGCTTTCTTT
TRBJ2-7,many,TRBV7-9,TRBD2,CASSMGLASYEQYF,TGTGCCAGCAGCATGGGACTAGCGTCCTACGAGCAGTACTTC
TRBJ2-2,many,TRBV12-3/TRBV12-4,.,CASIKFTGELFF,TGTGCCAGCATTAAGTTCACCGGGGAGCTGTTTTTT
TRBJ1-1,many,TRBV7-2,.,CASSPRWEVNTEAFF,TGTGCCAGCAGCCCTAGGTGGGAAGTGAACACTGAAGCTTTCTTT